Below are 19 T cell receptor beta chains sequenced from a single sample in a study of blood T cell repertoires in COVID-19. This table comes from immunoSEQ multiplex PCR, and its TCRdb copy is limited to in-frame clones, with some not included. The data hold approximately 160,000 clones, with roughly 80% observed a single time. What was sequenced was PBMCs or T cells enriched from blood (not recorded which). These receptors came from a woman aged 45-59 years who had recovered from COVID-19.

This chain joins TRBV6-5 and TRBJ1-2; D is unclear. From germline, CDR1 is MNHEY and CDR2 SVGAGI. The V end was cut by 6 bases, the J end by 4 bases, with 9 bases between. This CDR3 has 12 amino acids. The DNA for the CDR3 is TGTGCCAGCAGCACAGCTGGCTATGGCTACACCTTC. Translating gives CASSTAGYGYTF.

This clone turned up a few times. The CDR3, as DNA: TGTGCCAGCAGCGAGCAGGGGCTTGCCACCGGGGAGCTGTTTTTT. Its translation is CASSEQGLATGELFF. The V call is TRBV6-5, the J call TRBJ2-2; D might be TRBD1 (6 bases). V lost 6 bases to trimming and J lost 4 bases, with 15 bases between them. Germline CDR1 is MNHEY and CDR2 is SVGAGI. The CDR3 spans 15 residues.

The gene calls are TRBV4-1 and TRBJ2-5; TRBD2 aligns across 8 bases. Trimming at V came to 4 bases and at J to 4 bases, leaving 14 bases not matched to a gene. CDR1 and CDR2 (germline): MGHRA, YSYEKL. There are 17 residues in the CDR3. The CDR3 loop is CASSRASGRYNGETQYF. CDR3 in DNA: TGCGCCAGCAGCCGGGCTAGCGGGCGATACAACGGAGAGACCCAGTACTTC.

The CDR3 coding sequence is TGTGCCAGCTCACCATCCCGGGACAGGGCGTATCAGCCCCAGCATTTT. Protein sequence: CASSPSRDRAYQPQHF. V usage is TRBV18 and J usage is TRBJ1-5; 9 nucleotides match TRBD1. The germline V gene encodes CDR1 KGHSH and CDR2 LQKENI. The CDR3 contains 16 residues. Trimming at V came to 2 bases and at J to 5 bases, leaving 7 bases not matched to a gene.

The rearrangement joins TRBV18 to TRBJ2-7; D remains ambiguous. The germline V gene encodes CDR1 KGHSH and CDR2 LQKENI. V lost 3 bases and J 6 bases, leaving 12 bases between the germline ends. The CDR3 loop spans 13 amino acids. CDR3 residues: CASSPEIYGEQYF. The CDR3 DNA sequence: TGTGCCAGCTCACCCGAGATCTACGGCGAGCAGTACTTC.

This clone was counted a single time. The CDR3 loop is CSVEGPRGDSVLHNEQFF. The CDR3 DNA is TGCAGCGTTGAAGGTCCCAGGGGGGATTCGGTGTTGCACAATGAGCAGTTCTTC. The chain employs TRBV29-1 and TRBJ2-1, with D perhaps matching TRBD1 (7 bases). The CDR3 is made up of 18 amino acids. V was pared by 1 base and J by 5 bases, with 24 bases between. The germline V gene encodes CDR1 SQVTM and CDR2 ANQGSEA.

This chain connects TRBV9 to TRBJ2-1; 11 bases align to TRBD2. The CDR3 length is 16 residues. The germline V gene encodes CDR1 SGDLS and CDR2 YYNGEE. J gave up 8 bases and V 0 bases, and 7 bases lay outside the gene matches. Here the CDR3 reads CASSVDATSGKYEQFF. CDR3 bases: TGTGCCAGCAGCGTAGATGCGACTAGCGGGAAGTATGAGCAGTTCTTC.

This clone occurred once. The chain employs TRBV9 and TRBJ2-7; D perhaps matches TRBD2 (6 bases). The CDR3 consists of 17 residues. The V and J ends lost 0 bases and 0 bases respectively, with 16 bases between them. Germline-derived CDR1 and CDR2 are SGDLS and YYNGEE. As DNA, the CDR3 is TGTGCCAGCAGCGTAGCTCCAGGGCGGGGAACCTCCTACGAGCAGTACTTC. It specifies CASSVAPGRGTSYEQYF.

This chain joins TRBV28 and TRBJ1-5; D may be TRBD1 (5 bases). Looked up from germline, CDR1 is MDHEN and CDR2 is SYDVKM. Between the trimmed V and J ends, which lost 2 bases and 3 bases, there was a span of 14 bases. This CDR3 contains 16 residues. In DNA form, the CDR3 reads TGTGCCAGCAGTTTAAAATGGGGGGATTTCAATCAGCCCCAGCATTTT. Protein product: CASSLKWGDFNQPQHF. The whole variable domain, filled in from reference TRBV28 and TRBJ1-5, reads DVKVTQSSRYLVKRTGEKVFLECVQDMDHENMFWYRQDPGLGLRLIYFSYDVKMKEKGDIPEGYSVSREKKERFSLILESASTNQTSMYLCASSLKWGDFNQPQHFGDGTRLSIL.

The V call is TRBV28, the J call TRBJ2-7, with D unclear. The CDR3 totals 14 residues. Per the germline V gene, CDR1 is MDHEN and CDR2 is SYDVKM. The ends were cut back, 6 bases at V and 4 bases at J, with 16 bases in the middle. The CDR3 DNA reads TGTGCCAGCAGCCCAGTAGCTGTTGAGTACGAGCAGTACTTC. The encoded protein is CASSPVAVEYEQYF.

V gene TRBV9 combines with J gene TRBJ2-1, with no clear D. CDR1 and CDR2 from the germline V gene are SGDLS and YYNGEE. The CDR3 has 15 amino acids. V was cut by 3 bases and J by 0 bases, with 10 bases left in between. CDR3 DNA sequence: TGTGCCAGCAGCGAGAGGCCAGACTCCTACAATGAGCAGTTCTTC. Its translation is CASSERPDSYNEQFF. The complete variable domain, with remaining parts taken from reference TRBV9 and TRBJ2-1, reads DSGVTQTPKHLITATGQRVTLRCSPRSGDLSVYWYQQSLDQGLQFLIQYYNGEERAKGNILERFSAQQFPDLHSELNLSSLELGDSALYFCASSERPDSYNEQFFGPGTRLTVL.

This sequence joins TRBV18 and TRBJ2-3, with no clear D. Between the trimmed V and J ends, which lost 5 bases and 3 bases, there was a span of 15 bases. Germline CDR1 and CDR2: KGHSH and LQKENI. The CDR3 extends over 15 amino acids. CDR3 sequence (DNA): TGTGCCAGCTCAATCCGAGGCCTATTAACAGATACGCAGTATTTT. Amino acid sequence: CASSIRGLLTDTQYF.

This chain uses TRBV6-1 with TRBJ1-2; D unresolved. Germline V gene data show CDR1 as MNHNS and CDR2 as SASEGT. Trimming shortened V by 0 bases and J by 4 bases, and 15 bases separated the two germline ends. The CDR3 is made up of 16 amino acids. The chain's CDR3 is CASSEAAGTGFYGYTF. CDR3 coding DNA: TGTGCCAGCAGTGAAGCTGCAGGAACGGGATTCTATGGCTACACCTTC.

The gene calls are TRBV6-5 and TRBJ1-2, with D unresolved. The CDR3 runs 12 residues. V lost 5 bases and J lost 8, with 12 bases in between. Germline V gene data show CDR1 as MNHEY and CDR2 as SVGAGI. As DNA, the CDR3 is TGTGCCAGCAGTAGAGGTTTCGTCGGCTACACCTTC. Translated, it gives CASSRGFVGYTF.

The chain has TRBV7-3 and TRBJ2-3, with 7 bases fitting TRBD2. Per germline, CDR1 SGHTA and CDR2 FQGTGA. CDR3 length equals 14 residues. With V trimmed by 4 bases and J by 4 bases, 5 bases remained unmatched. The CDR3 DNA follows: TGTGCCAGCAGCTCCGGACTAGTACCAGATACGCAGTATTTT. Amino acid sequence: CASSSGLVPDTQYF.

The chain combines TRBV28 with TRBJ1-3; D is possibly TRBD1 (5 bases). Germline loops: CDR1 MDHEN, CDR2 SYDVKM. CDR3 length: 16 amino acids. V lost 3 bases and J 2 bases, leaving 14 bases between the germline ends. CDR3 loop: CASSFAPTGAGNTIYF. CDR3 DNA sequence: TGTGCCAGCAGTTTTGCTCCCACAGGAGCTGGAAACACCATATATTTT.

The chain is built from TRBV6-2 or TRBV6-3 and TRBJ2-7; D is unresolved. This CDR3 has 14 amino acids. The germline gives CDR1 MNHEY, CDR2 SVGEGT. V was pared by 4 bases and J by 5 bases, with 15 bases between. This CDR3 reads CASSSDNFRNEQYF. CDR3 DNA: TGTGCCAGCAGTTCAGACAACTTTCGCAACGAGCAGTACTTC.

This clone was seen just once. This chain joins TRBV2 and TRBJ2-7, with 12 bases matching TRBD2. Germline lookup yields CDR1 SNHLY and CDR2 FYNNEI. This CDR3 region has 17 residues. Trimming at V came to 7 bases and at J to 0 bases, leaving 10 bases not matched to a gene. For the CDR3, the DNA is TGTGCCAGCACGGGGGCTAGCGGGAGGGCTAGCTCCTACGAGCAGTACTTC. Translating it yields CASTGASGRASSYEQYF.

In this sample, this clone turned up a few times. This sequence joins TRBV25-1 and TRBJ2-5, with TRBD1 matching over 10 bases. CDR1 MGHDK and CDR2 SYGVNS come from the germline V gene. This CDR3 is built from 16 residues. Unmatched junction bases numbered 6, after V lost 0 bases and J lost 5 bases. CDR3 region: CASSEYMGQGRETQYF. Here the CDR3 DNA reads TGTGCCAGCAGTGAATATATGGGACAGGGGCGGGAGACCCAGTACTTC.